A selection of T cell receptor beta chains follows, all from one sample in a study of technical replicates of blood from a handful of donors. Repertoires were generated with immunoSEQ multiplex PCR, while TCRdb's copy carries only in-frame clones and drops some. The repertoire holds under 75,000 clones, with more than 75% as singletons. Sequencing was performed on PBMCs. Receptors originate from a human donor in good health. Some clones in this sample may be carry-over from other donors' samples. The conserved cysteine and the conserved F or W are not part of the CDR3 here. The D gene is left open where the match is weak.

d_call,cdr3_length,v_call,j_call,cdr3_aa
TRBD1,13,TRBV27,TRBJ2-2,ASTTGQDATGELF
.,11,TRBV14,TRBJ1-2,ASSQDRGVGYT
TRBD1,15,TRBV7-6,TRBJ2-2,ASSSNLQGAGTGELF
TRBD1,13,TRBV7-9,TRBJ2-5,ASSIGTGGQETQY
.,11,TRBV15,TRBJ2-7,ATSRVTGYEQY
TRBD2,16,TRBV11-1,TRBJ2-3,ASSRLAGGRGSTDTQY
TRBD1,11,TRBV6-6,TRBJ1-1,ASNTGGVTEAF
TRBD1,14,TRBV6-6,TRBJ1-1,ASSSRDSNIGTEAF
TRBD2,14,TRBV4-2,TRBJ2-5,ASSLGGTSGAETQY
TRBD2,14,TRBV4-3,TRBJ2-1,ASSRRLAGGGNEQF
TRBD1,12,TRBV5-1,TRBJ2-7,ASSFDRVFHEQY
TRBD2,14,TRBV18,TRBJ2-1,ASSASGGNLYNEQF
.,13,TRBV7-8,TRBJ1-6,ASSITRSYNSPLH
TRBD1,14,TRBV4-1,TRBJ1-2,ASSRGQGPSPYGYT
.,11,TRBV2,TRBJ2-1,ASSANRAYEQF
TRBD1,14,TRBV5-1,TRBJ2-2,ASRLGTGAYTGELF